These T cell receptor beta chains were read from a single sample in a study of blood T cell repertoires in COVID-19. This table comes from immunoSEQ multiplex PCR, and its TCRdb copy is limited to in-frame clones, with some not included. The data show some 240,000 clones, over 70% seen once. Sequences were obtained from PBMCs or T cells enriched from blood (not recorded which). Receptors originate from a woman in her forties who had been exposed to COVID-19. The CDR3 runs from the conserved cysteine through the conserved F or W. A D gene is named only where the DNA matches it firmly. Part of the rows lack a size; the others show once, few, many or a class for expanded clones.

abundance	d_gene	v_gene	j_gene	CDR3aa	CDR3nt
.	.	TRBV3-1/TRBV3-2	TRBJ1-1	CASSQTRPLQADTEAFF	TGTGCCAGCAGCCAAACCCGCCCCTTACAGGCGGACACTGAAGCTTTCTTT
once	.	TRBV5-1	TRBJ1-1	CASSLAGVSNTEAFF	TGCGCCAGCAGCTTGGCGGGTGTTTCGAACACTGAAGCTTTCTTT
.	TRBD1	TRBV5-4	TRBJ2-5	CASSLDPTGELETQYF	TGTGCCAGCAGCTTGGACCCGACAGGGGAATTAGAGACCCAGTACTTC
.	.	TRBV27	TRBJ1-3	CASSPTSTGRNTIYF	TGTGCCAGCAGTCCTACTTCGACAGGTCGTAACACCATATATTTT
.	.	TRBV13	TRBJ2-2	CASSFAPMNTGELFF	TGTGCCAGCAGCTTTGCGCCTATGAACACCGGGGAGCTGTTTTTT
.	TRBD1	TRBV10-3	TRBJ2-1	CAISGTGGYNEQFF	TGTGCCATCAGTGGGACAGGGGGCTACAATGAGCAGTTCTTC
.	TRBD1	TRBV6-2/TRBV6-3	TRBJ1-2	CASSPGQGGYTF	TGTGCCAGCAGTCCCGGACAGGGAGGCTACACCTTC
.	.	TRBV18	TRBJ1-1	CASSPFHGAANTEAFF	TGTGCCAGCTCACCTTTTCATGGTGCGGCCAACACTGAAGCTTTCTTT
many	.	TRBV7-5	TRBJ1-5	CARIPPGQGTLNSNQPQHF	TGTGCCAGAATCCCCCCCGGGCAGGGGACCCTTAATAGCAATCAGCCCCAGCATTTT
.	TRBD1	TRBV12-3/TRBV12-4	TRBJ1-2	CASSPSGGGYTF	TGTGCCAGCAGTCCATCAGGGGGAGGCTACACCTTC
.	TRBD1	TRBV28	TRBJ2-1	CASGFGTANGDEQFF	TGTGCCAGCGGCTTCGGGACAGCGAACGGCGATGAGCAGTTCTTC
few	.	TRBV7-3	TRBJ2-2	CASSHTGGATGELFF	TGTGCCAGCAGCCACACGGGTGGGGCCACCGGGGAGCTGTTTTTT
few	.	TRBV10-3	TRBJ2-2	CAISESTGLNTGELFF	TGTGCCATCAGTGAGTCGACTGGTTTGAACACCGGGGAGCTGTTTTTT
.	.	TRBV5-1	TRBJ2-5	CASSLVGRGTSYRPNQETQYF	TGCGCCAGCAGCTTGGTCGGCAGGGGTACCTCTTACCGCCCGAACCAAGAGACCCAGTACTTC
.	TRBD1	TRBV6-5	TRBJ1-6	CASSYLRQGHNSPLHF	TGTGCCAGCAGTTACTTAAGACAGGGCCATAATTCACCCCTCCACTTT
.	.	TRBV6-1	TRBJ2-7	CASSDVAESSYEQYF	TGTGCCAGCAGTGATGTAGCGGAGAGCTCCTACGAGCAGTACTTC
.	.	TRBV24-1	TRBJ1-2	CATSDQFARGAHGYTF	TGTGCCACCAGTGACCAATTTGCCAGGGGCGCACATGGCTACACCTTC
few	.	TRBV7-3	TRBJ2-3	CASSSRTDTQYF	TGTGCCAGCAGCTCGCGAACAGATACGCAGTATTTT
.	.	TRBV4-3	TRBJ2-3	CASSQGPGGGGGDTQYF	TGCGCCAGCAGCCAAGGCCCCGGCGGGGGCGGTGGAGATACGCAGTATTTT
.	.	TRBV29-1	TRBJ1-1	CSVYMGGEAFF	TGCAGCGTTTATATGGGGGGGGAAGCTTTCTTT
.	.	TRBV10-3	TRBJ1-5	CAISEEFSEQPQHF	TGTGCCATCAGTGAGGAGTTTTCTGAACAGCCCCAGCATTTT
.	TRBD1	TRBV28	TRBJ1-1	CASSLGRGTEAFF	TGTGCCAGCAGTTTGGGCAGGGGGACTGAAGCTTTCTTT
.	TRBD1	TRBV10-3	TRBJ2-5	CAIKAGTGGQETQYF	TGTGCCATCAAGGCGGGGACAGGAGGCCAAGAGACCCAGTACTTC
.	.	TRBV7-8	TRBJ1-5	CASSSRGQPQHF	TGTGCCAGCAGCTCCCGGGGTCAGCCCCAGCATTTT
.	TRBD1	TRBV28	TRBJ2-7	CASTQGDRGNEQYF	TGTGCCAGCACCCAAGGGGACAGGGGGAATGAGCAGTACTTC
once	.	TRBV24-1	TRBJ2-1	CATSDLKAPGHAFYNEQFF	TGTGCCACCAGTGATTTGAAGGCCCCGGGACACGCGTTCTACAATGAGCAGTTCTTC
many	TRBD1	TRBV12-3/TRBV12-4	TRBJ1-1	CASRNRGDAFF	TGTGCCAGCAGAAACAGGGGAGACGCTTTCTTT
.	.	TRBV5-4	TRBJ2-2	CASSLAGGSTGELFF	TGTGCCAGCAGCTTGGCGGGGGGCAGCACCGGGGAGCTGTTTTTT
.	.	TRBV7-8	TRBJ2-3	CASSGSRGTDTQYF	TGTGCCAGCAGCGGGTCCCGGGGCACAGATACGCAGTATTTT
.	TRBD1	TRBV7-2	TRBJ1-1	CASSLVGQMNTEAFF	TGTGCCAGCAGCTTAGTGGGACAGATGAACACTGAAGCTTTCTTT
.	.	TRBV4-1	TRBJ1-1	CASRRDQGWSTEAFF	TGCGCCAGCAGGCGCGATCAGGGTTGGAGCACTGAAGCTTTCTTT
.	.	TRBV12-3/TRBV12-4	TRBJ2-2	CASTVGGELFF	TGTGCCAGCACTGTCGGCGGGGAGCTGTTTTTT
.	.	TRBV27	TRBJ1-1	CASSLSITGVTEAFF	TGTGCCAGCAGTTTATCGATAACGGGGGTCACTGAAGCTTTCTTT
once	TRBD1	TRBV24-1	TRBJ1-2	CATSDPGQNYGYTF	TGTGCCACCAGTGACCCGGGACAGAACTATGGCTACACCTTC
.	.	TRBV25-1	TRBJ1-2	CASSESGYGYTF	TGTGCCAGCAGTGAGTCAGGGTATGGCTACACCTTC
.	.	TRBV6-5	TRBJ1-4	CASSSKDRGDEKLFF	TGTGCCAGCAGTTCCAAGGACAGAGGGGATGAAAAACTGTTTTTT
.	.	TRBV2	TRBJ1-1	CATRPQVGTEAFF	TGTGCCACGCGACCTCAGGTTGGCACTGAAGCTTTCTTT
.	.	TRBV5-1	TRBJ1-3	CASKTTVNGNTIYF	TGCGCCAGTAAGACAACCGTTAATGGAAACACCATATATTTT
.	TRBD1	TRBV7-2	TRBJ1-1	CASSLGGQGVTEAFF	TGTGCCAGCAGCTTAGGCGGACAGGGGGTCACTGAAGCTTTCTTT
.	.	TRBV7-9	TRBJ1-4	CASSLGQGAPEKLFF	TGTGCCAGCAGCTTAGGTCAAGGGGCGCCTGAAAAACTGTTTTTT
.	TRBD1	TRBV28	TRBJ1-5	CASREGQGMGQPQHF	TGTGCCAGCAGAGAGGGACAGGGGATGGGTCAGCCCCAGCATTTT
.	TRBD2	TRBV18	TRBJ2-3	CASSPQERGLHF	TGTGCCAGCTCACCACAAGAGCGGGGACTGCATTTT
.	TRBD2	TRBV27	TRBJ2-1	CASRPGGSSYNEQFF	TGTGCCAGCAGGCCCGGCGGGAGTTCCTACAATGAGCAGTTCTTC
.	TRBD2	TRBV4-3	TRBJ2-3	CASSQDSSGGPHSSTDTQYF	TGCGCCAGCAGCCAAGATTCTAGCGGGGGCCCACATTCTAGCACAGATACGCAGTATTTT